This T cell receptor (beta chain) was retrieved from a study of beta chain features in type 1 diabetes. Study results and limitations: PCR could preferentially amplify shorter templates, alike in patients and controls. There were fewer insertions and more deletions at the VDJ junctions of type 1 diabetes patients. There was a moderate but significant shortening of TCRB CDR3s in all four CD4+ subsets of Type 1 diabetes patients.

The germline V gene has CDR1 SQVTM and CDR2 ANQGSEA. This CDR3 has 12 amino acids. Trimming removed 5 bases at V and 0 bases at J, with 7 bases between. This clone was seen more than once but under ten times. Its target is not known. Expressed TCRB transcripts were sequenced after all isolated RNA was converted to cDNA. TCRdb's copy holds only in-frame clones and misses some; the assay was immunoSEQ multiplex PCR. The sample records about 160,000 clones, 6.5% to 9.5% being singletons. This TCR was sampled from a woman in her thirties or forties with type 1 diabetes. The rearrangement links TRBV29-1 to TRBJ1-2; maybe TRBD1 (6 bases). The sequenced material came from central memory CD4+ T cells from blood. CDR3 loop: CSVRTANYGYTF. The CDR3 DNA is TGCAGCGTTAGGACAGCTAACTATGGCTACACCTTC.